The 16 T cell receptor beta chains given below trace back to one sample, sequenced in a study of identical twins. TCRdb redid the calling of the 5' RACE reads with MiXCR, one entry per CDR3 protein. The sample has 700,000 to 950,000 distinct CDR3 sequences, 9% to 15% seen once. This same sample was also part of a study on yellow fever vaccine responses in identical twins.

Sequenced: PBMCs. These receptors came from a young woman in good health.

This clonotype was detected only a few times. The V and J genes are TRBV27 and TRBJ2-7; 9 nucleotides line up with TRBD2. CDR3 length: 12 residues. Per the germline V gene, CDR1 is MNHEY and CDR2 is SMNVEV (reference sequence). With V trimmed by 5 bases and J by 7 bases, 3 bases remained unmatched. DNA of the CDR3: TGTGCCAGCAGTCAGACTAGCGGTGAGCAGTACTTC. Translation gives CASSQTSGEQYF.

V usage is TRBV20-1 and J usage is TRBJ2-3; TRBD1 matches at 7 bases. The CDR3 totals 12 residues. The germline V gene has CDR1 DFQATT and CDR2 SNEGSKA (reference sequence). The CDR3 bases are TGCAGCGAGGGGGCGGGCACAGATACGCAGTATTTT. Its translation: CSEGAGTDTQYF.

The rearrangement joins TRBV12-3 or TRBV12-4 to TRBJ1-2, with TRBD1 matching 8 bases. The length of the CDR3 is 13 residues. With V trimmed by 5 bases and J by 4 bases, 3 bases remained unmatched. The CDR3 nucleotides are TGTGCCAGCAGTAACAGGGGGACCTATGGCTACACCTTC. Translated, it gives CASSNRGTYGYTF.

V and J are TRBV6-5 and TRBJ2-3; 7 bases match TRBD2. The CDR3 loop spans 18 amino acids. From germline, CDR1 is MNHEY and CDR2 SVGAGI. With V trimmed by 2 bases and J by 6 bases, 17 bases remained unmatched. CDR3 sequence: CASSYIGTWGGGTDTQYF. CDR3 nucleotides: TGTGCCAGCAGTTACATTGGGACTTGGGGCGGGGGAACCGATACGCAGTATTTT.

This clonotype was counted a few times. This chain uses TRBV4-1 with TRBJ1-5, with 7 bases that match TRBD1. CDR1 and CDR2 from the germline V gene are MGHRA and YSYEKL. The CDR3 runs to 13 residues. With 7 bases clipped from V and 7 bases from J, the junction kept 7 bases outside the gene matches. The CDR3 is CASTRDRGQPQHF. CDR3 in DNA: TGCGCCAGCACCAGGGACAGAGGGCAGCCCCAGCATTTT.

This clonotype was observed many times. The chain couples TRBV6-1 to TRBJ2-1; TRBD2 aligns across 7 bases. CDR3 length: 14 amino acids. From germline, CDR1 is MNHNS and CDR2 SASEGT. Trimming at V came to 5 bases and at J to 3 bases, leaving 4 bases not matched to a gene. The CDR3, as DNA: TGTGCCAGCAGTCCGAGCGGGAACTACAATGAGCAGTTCTTC. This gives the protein CASSPSGNYNEQFF.

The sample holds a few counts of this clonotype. The CDR3 loop reads CASSSPLAGESADTQYF. The DNA for the CDR3 is TGTGCCAGCAGTTCCCCTTTGGCGGGAGAATCGGCGGATACGCAGTATTTT. The chain uses TRBV28 and TRBJ2-3; 7 bases fit TRBD2. V trimming: 4 bases; J trimming: 6 bases; junction bases outside the gene matches: 16. There are 17 residues in the CDR3. Per the germline V gene, CDR1 is MDHEN and CDR2 is SYDVKM.

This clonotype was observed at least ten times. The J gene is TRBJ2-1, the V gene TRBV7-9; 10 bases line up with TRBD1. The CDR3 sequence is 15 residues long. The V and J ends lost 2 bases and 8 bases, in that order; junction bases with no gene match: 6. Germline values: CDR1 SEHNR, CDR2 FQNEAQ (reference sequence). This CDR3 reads CASSLTGQGSDEQFF. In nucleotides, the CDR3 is TGTGCCAGCAGCTTAACGGGACAGGGGTCCGATGAGCAGTTCTTC.

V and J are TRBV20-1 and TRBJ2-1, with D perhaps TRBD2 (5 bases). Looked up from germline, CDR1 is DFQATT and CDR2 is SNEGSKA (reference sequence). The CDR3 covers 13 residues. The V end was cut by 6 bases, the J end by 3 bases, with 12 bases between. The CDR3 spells CSATRENYNEQFF. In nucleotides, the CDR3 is TGCAGTGCCACACGGGAAAACTACAATGAGCAGTTCTTC.

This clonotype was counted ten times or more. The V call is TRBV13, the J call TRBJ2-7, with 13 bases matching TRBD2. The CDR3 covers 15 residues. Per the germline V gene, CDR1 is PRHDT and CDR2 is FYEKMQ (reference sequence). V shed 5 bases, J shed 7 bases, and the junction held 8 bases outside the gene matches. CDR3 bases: TGTGCCAGCAGCCCCCAGGGACTAGCGGGAATAGAGCAGTACTTC. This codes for CASSPQGLAGIEQYF.

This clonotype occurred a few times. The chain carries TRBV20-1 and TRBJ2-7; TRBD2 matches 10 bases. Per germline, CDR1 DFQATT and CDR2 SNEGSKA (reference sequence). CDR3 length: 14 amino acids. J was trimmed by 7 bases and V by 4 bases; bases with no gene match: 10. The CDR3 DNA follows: TGCAGTGCTACTAGCGGGGGTAACGGTCAGGAGCAGTACTTC. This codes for CSATSGGNGQEQYF.

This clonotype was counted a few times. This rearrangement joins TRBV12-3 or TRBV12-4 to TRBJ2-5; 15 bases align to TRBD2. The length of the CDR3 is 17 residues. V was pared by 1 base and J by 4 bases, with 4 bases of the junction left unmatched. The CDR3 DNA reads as TGTGCCAGCAGTTTAGGGACTAGCGGGGGGGCCACAGAGACCCAGTACTTC. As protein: CASSLGTSGGATETQYF.

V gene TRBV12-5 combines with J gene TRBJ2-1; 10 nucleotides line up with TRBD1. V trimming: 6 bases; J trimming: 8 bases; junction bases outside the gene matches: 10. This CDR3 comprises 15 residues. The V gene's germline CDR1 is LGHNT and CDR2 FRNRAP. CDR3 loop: CASGEGQGTIYEQFF. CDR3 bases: TGTGCTAGTGGAGAGGGACAGGGGACAATCTATGAGCAGTTCTTC.

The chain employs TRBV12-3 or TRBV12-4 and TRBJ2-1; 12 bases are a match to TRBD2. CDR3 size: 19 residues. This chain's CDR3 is CTFSLVLRGLAGMENEQFF. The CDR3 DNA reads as TGTACCTTCAGTTTAGTGCTTCGAGGACTAGCGGGAATGGAGAATGAGCAGTTCTTC.

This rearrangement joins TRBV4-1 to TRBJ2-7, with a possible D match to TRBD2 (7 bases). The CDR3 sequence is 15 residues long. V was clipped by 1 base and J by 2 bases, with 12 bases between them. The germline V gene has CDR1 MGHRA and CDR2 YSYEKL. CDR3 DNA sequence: TGCGCCAGCAGCCAAGTGGGGCGGGGGCCCTACGAGCAGTACGTC. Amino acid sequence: CASSQVGRGPYEQYV.

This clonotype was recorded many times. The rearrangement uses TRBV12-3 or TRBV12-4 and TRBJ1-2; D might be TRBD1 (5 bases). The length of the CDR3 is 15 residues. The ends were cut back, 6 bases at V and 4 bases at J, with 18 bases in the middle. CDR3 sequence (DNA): TGTGCCAGCAGCACCCGAGGGACCGCCATCTATGGCTACACCTTC. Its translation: CASSTRGTAIYGYTF.